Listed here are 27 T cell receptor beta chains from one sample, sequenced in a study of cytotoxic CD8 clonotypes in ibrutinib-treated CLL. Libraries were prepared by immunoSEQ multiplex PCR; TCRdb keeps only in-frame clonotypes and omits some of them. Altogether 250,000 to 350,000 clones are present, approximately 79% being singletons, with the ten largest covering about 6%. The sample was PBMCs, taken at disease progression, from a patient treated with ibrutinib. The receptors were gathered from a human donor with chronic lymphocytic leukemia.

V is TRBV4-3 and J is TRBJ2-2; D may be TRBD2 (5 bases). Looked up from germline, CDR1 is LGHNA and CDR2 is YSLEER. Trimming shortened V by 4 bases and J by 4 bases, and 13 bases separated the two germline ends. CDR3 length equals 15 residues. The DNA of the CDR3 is TGCGCCAGCAGCCGTTGGACTGGCGGCACCGGGGAGCTGTTTTTT. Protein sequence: CASSRWTGGTGELFF.

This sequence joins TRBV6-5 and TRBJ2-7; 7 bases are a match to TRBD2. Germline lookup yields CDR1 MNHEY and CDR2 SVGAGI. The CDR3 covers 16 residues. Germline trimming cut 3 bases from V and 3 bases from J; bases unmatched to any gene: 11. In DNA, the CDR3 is TGTGCCAGCAGTTATAATGCGGCGGGAGTAAACTACGAGCAGTACTTC. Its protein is CASSYNAAGVNYEQYF.

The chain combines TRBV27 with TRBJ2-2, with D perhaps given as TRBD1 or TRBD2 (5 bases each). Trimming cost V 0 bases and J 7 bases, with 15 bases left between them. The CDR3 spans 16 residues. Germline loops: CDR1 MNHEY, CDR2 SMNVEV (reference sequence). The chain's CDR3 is CASSLSIVGRVGELFF. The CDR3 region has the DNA TGTGCCAGCAGTTTATCGATTGTGGGACGGGTCGGGGAGCTGTTTTTT.

CDR3 nucleotide sequence: TGTGCCAGCAGCGTTGGGAGGGGTTACAATGAGCAGTTCTTC. Amino acid sequence: CASSVGRGYNEQFF. V usage is TRBV9 and J usage is TRBJ2-1; 7 positions agree with TRBD2. V lost 2 bases, J lost 4 bases, and 3 bases stayed unmatched. The CDR3 is made up of 14 amino acids. Germline CDR1 is SGDLS and CDR2 is YYNGEE.

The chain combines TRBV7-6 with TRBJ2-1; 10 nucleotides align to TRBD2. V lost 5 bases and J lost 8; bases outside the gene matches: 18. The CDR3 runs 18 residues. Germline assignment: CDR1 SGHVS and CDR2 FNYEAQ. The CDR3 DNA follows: TGTGCCAGCAGCCTTATAGCGGGGGGCCTCCTCCCCCCGCATGAGCAGTTCTTC. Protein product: CASSLIAGGLLPPHEQFF.

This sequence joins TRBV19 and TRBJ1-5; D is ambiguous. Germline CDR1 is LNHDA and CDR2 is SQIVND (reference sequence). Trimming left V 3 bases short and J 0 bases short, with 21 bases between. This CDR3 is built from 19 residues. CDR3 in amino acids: CASSIHPYGRFYSNQPQHF. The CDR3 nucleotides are TGTGCCAGTAGTATTCACCCATATGGACGGTTTTATAGCAATCAGCCCCAGCATTTT.

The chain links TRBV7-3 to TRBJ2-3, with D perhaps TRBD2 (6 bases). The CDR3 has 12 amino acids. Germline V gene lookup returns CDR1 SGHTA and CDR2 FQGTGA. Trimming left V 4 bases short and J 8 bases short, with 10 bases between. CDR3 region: CASSSTRGTQYF. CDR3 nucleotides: TGTGCCAGCAGCTCGACTAGGGGTACGCAGTATTTT.

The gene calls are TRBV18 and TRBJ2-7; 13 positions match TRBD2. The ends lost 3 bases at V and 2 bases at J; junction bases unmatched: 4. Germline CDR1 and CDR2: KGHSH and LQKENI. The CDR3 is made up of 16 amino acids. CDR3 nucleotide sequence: TGTGCCAGCTCACCGCCGGGACTAGCGGGACCCTACGAGCAGTACTTC. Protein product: CASSPPGLAGPYEQYF.

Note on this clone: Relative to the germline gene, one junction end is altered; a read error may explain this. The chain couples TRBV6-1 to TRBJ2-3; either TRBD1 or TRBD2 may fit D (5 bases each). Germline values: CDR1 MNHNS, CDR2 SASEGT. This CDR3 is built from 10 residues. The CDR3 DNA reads TGCCTTCAGGGAGCAGATACGCAGTATTTT. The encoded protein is CLQGADTQYF.

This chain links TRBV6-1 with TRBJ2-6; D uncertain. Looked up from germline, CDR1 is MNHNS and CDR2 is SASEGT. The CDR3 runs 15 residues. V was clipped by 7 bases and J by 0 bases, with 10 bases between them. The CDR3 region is CASMAWGSGANVLTF. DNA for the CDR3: TGTGCCAGCATGGCGTGGGGCTCTGGGGCCAACGTCCTGACTTTC.

The CDR3 region is CASSLGLAGGKSNEQFF. The DNA for the CDR3 is TGCGCCAGCAGCCTCGGACTAGCGGGGGGGAAAAGCAATGAGCAGTTCTTC. The gene calls are TRBV4-1 and TRBJ2-1; 15 bases are a match to TRBD2. The V and J ends lost 4 bases and 6 bases, in that order; junction bases with no gene match: 7. The CDR3 covers 17 residues. Germline V gene sequence: CDR1 MGHRA, CDR2 YSYEKL.

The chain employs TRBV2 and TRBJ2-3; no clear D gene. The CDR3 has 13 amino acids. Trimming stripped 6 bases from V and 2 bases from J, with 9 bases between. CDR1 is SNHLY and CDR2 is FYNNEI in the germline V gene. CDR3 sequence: CASSQDTTDTQYF. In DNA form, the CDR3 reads TGTGCCAGCAGCCAAGATACCACAGATACGCAGTATTTT.

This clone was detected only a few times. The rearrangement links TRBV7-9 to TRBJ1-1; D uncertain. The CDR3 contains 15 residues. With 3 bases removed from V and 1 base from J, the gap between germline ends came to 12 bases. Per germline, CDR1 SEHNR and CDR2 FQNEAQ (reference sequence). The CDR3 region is CASSLLTLSNTEAFF. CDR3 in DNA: TGTGCCAGCAGCTTGCTCACCCTTTCGAACACTGAAGCTTTCTTT.

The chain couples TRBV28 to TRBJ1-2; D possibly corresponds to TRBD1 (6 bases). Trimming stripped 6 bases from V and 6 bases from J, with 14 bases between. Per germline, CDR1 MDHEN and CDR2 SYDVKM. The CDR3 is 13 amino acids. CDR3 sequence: CASSFRGGDGYTF. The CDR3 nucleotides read TGTGCCAGCAGCTTCAGGGGAGGGGATGGCTACACCTTC.

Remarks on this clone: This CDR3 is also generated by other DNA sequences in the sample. The CDR3 DNA reads as TGTGCCAGCAGTTTGAGGGCTAGCGGCTACAATGAGCAGTTCTTC. The encoded protein is CASSLRASGYNEQFF. The chain links TRBV27 to TRBJ2-1; TRBD2 agrees at 7 bases. With V trimmed by 3 bases and J by 3 bases, 5 bases remained unmatched. The CDR3 extends over 15 amino acids. Germline loops: CDR1 MNHEY, CDR2 SMNVEV (reference sequence).

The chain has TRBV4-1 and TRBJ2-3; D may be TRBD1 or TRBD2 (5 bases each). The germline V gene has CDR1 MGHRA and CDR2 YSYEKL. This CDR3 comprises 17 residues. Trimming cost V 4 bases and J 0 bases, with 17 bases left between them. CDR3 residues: CASSLKRGESSTDTQYF. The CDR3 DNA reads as TGCGCCAGCAGCCTAAAAAGGGGAGAGTCTAGCACAGATACGCAGTATTTT.

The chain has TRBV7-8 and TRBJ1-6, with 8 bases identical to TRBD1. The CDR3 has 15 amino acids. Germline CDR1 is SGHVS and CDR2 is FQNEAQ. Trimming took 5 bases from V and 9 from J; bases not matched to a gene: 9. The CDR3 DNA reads TGTGCCAGCAGCCTCGGACAGGGACGGTTTTCACCCCTCCACTTT. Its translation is CASSLGQGRFSPLHF.

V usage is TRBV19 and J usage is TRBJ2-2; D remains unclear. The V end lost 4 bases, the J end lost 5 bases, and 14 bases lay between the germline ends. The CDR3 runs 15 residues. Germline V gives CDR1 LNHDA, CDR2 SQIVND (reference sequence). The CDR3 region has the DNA TGTGCCAGTAGTAACTCGTACCCAATAACCGGGGAGCTGTTTTTT. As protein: CASSNSYPITGELFF.

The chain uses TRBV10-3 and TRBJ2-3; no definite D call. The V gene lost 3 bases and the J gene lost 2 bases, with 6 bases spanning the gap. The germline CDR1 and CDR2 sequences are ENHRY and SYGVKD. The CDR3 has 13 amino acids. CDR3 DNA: TGTGCCATCAGTGACTGGGCCACAGATACGCAGTATTTT. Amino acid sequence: CAISDWATDTQYF.

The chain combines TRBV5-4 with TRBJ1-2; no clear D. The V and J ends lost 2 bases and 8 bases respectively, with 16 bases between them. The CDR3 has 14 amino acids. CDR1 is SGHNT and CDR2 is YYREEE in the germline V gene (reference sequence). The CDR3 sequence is CASSFGGEFGGYTF. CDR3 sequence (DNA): TGTGCCAGCAGCTTTGGCGGGGAATTTGGGGGCTACACCTTC. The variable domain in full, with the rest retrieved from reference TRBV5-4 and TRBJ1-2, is ETGVTQSPTHLIKTRGQQVTLRCSSQSGHNTVSWYQQALGQGPQFIFQYYREEENGRGNFPPRFSGLQFPNYSSELNVNALELDDSALYLCASSFGGEFGGYTFGSGTRLTVV.

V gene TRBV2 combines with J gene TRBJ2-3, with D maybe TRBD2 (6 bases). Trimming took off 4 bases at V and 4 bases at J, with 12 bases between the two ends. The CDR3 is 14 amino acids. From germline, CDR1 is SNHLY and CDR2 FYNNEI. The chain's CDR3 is CASSGETSSDTQYF. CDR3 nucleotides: TGTGCCAGCAGTGGAGAGACTAGTTCAGATACGCAGTATTTT.

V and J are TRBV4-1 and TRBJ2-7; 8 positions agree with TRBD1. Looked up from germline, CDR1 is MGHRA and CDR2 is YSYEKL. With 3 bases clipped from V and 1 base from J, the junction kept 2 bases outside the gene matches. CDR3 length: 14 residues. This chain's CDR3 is CASSHRQGSYEQYF. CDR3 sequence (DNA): TGCGCCAGCAGCCATCGACAGGGGTCCTACGAGCAGTACTTC.

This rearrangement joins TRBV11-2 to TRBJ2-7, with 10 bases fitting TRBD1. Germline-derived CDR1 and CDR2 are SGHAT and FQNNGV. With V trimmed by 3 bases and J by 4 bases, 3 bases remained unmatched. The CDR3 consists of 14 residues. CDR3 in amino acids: CASSLRDRGYEQYF. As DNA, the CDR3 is TGTGCCAGCAGCTTGAGGGACAGGGGTTACGAGCAGTACTTC. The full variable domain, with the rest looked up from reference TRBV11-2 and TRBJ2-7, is EAGVAQSPRYKIIEKRQSVAFWCNPISGHATLYWYQQILGQGPKLLIQFQNNGVVDDSQLPKDRFSAERLKGVDSTLKIQPAKLEDSAVYLCASSLRDRGYEQYFGPGTRLTVT.

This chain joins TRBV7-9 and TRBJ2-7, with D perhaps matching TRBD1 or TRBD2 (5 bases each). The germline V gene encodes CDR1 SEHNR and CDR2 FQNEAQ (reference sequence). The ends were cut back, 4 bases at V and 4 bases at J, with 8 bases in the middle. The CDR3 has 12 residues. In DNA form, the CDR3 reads TGTGCCAGCAGCTGGGGACGGTACGAGCAGTACTTC. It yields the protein CASSWGRYEQYF.

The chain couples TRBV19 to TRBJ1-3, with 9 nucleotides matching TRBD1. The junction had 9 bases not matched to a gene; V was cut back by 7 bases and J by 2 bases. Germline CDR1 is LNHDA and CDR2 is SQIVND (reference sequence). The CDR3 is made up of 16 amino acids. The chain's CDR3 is CASNEQGARAGNTIYF. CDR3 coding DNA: TGTGCCAGTAATGAACAGGGGGCGCGGGCTGGAAACACCATATATTTT.

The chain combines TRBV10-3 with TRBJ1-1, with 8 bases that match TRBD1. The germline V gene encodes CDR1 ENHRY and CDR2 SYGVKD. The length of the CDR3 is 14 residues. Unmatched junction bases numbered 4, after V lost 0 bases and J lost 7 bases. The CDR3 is CAISESGQGGEAFF. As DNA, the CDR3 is TGTGCCATCAGTGAGTCTGGACAGGGCGGTGAAGCTTTCTTT.

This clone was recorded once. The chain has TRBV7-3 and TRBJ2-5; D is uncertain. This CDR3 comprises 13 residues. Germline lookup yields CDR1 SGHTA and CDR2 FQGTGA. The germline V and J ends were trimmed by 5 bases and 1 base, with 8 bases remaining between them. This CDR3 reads CASSPDLQETQYF. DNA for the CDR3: TGTGCCAGCAGCCCGGACCTCCAAGAGACCCAGTACTTC.